The 10 T cell receptor beta chains listed next were all sequenced from one sample in a study of cytomegalovirus exposure and HLA in healthy donors. Primers: 60 Vbeta forward and 13 Jbeta reverse. Sequenced by immunoSEQ multiplex PCR; TCRdb stores in-frame clones only, minus some. In the table there are approximately 150,000 clones, nearly 80% of which are singletons. The sequenced sample was PBMCs. The source of these receptors is a man between 35 and 55 years old in good health and CMV-seropositive.

J is TRBJ2-5 and V is TRBV5-6, with D possibly TRBD1 on 5 matching bases. The CDR3 is 14 amino acids. From germline, CDR1 is SGHDT and CDR2 YYEEEE. The V gene lost 2 bases and the J gene lost 3 bases, with 11 bases spanning the gap. The CDR3 protein is CASSFKGVEETQYF. CDR3 bases: TGTGCCAGCAGCTTTAAAGGGGTGGAAGAGACCCAGTACTTC. The entire variable domain, with the rest obtained from reference TRBV5-6 and TRBJ2-5, is as follows: DAGVTQSPTHLIKTRGQQVTLRCSPKSGHDTVSWYQQALGQGPQFIFQYYEEEERQRGNFPDRFSGHQFPNYSSELNVNALLLGDSALYLCASSFKGVEETQYFGPGTRLLVL.

This chain connects TRBV5-5 to TRBJ2-1, with D possibly matching TRBD1 (5 bases). The CDR3 totals 14 residues. The V gene's germline CDR1 is SGHKS and CDR2 YYEKEE (reference sequence). V lost 0 bases to trimming and J lost 7 bases, with 11 bases between them. CDR3 sequence (DNA): TGTGCCAGCAGCTTGGTTGTGACAGCAAATGAGCAGTTCTTC. Amino acid sequence: CASSLVVTANEQFF.

This clone showed up just a few times. V is TRBV28 and J is TRBJ2-1; possible D gene TRBD1, 5 bases. Germline loops: CDR1 MDHEN, CDR2 SYDVKM. The CDR3 sequence is 15 residues long. V dropped 8 bases and J dropped 2 bases, with 16 bases sitting between them. CDR3 sequence: CASGSSGNPYNEQFF. The CDR3 nucleotides read TGTGCCAGCGGGTCATCAGGGAACCCCTACAATGAGCAGTTCTTC.

The V and J genes are TRBV7-9 and TRBJ2-7; 7 bases line up with TRBD1. The CDR3 runs to 14 residues. Germline CDR1 is SEHNR and CDR2 is FQNEAQ (reference sequence). V was clipped by 1 base and J by 1 base; unmatched bases: 1. This chain's CDR3 is CASSLGTGSYEQYF. The CDR3, as DNA: TGTGCCAGCAGCTTAGGGACAGGTTCCTACGAGCAGTACTTC. Drawing the rest from reference TRBV7-9 and TRBJ2-7, the complete variable domain is DTGVSQNPRHKITKRGQNVTFRCDPISEHNRLYWYRQTLGQGPEFLTYFQNEAQLEKSRLLSDRFSAERPKGSFSTLEIQRTEQGDSAMYLCASSLGTGSYEQYFGPGTRLTVT.

This clone has only one observation. The chain has TRBV28 and TRBJ2-7; 8 bases agree with TRBD2. CDR1 is MDHEN and CDR2 is SYDVKM in the germline V gene. V was pared by 3 bases and J by 2 bases, with 6 bases of the junction left unmatched. CDR3 length equals 15 residues. For the CDR3, the DNA is TGTGCCAGCAGTTTCCGGCTAGCGGGCACCTACGAGCAGTACTTC. It is translated as CASSFRLAGTYEQYF.

The J gene is TRBJ2-3, the V gene TRBV10-3; 11 nucleotides line up with TRBD2. V shed 6 bases, J shed 3 bases, and the junction held 11 bases outside the gene matches. Germline lookup yields CDR1 ENHRY and CDR2 SYGVKD. The CDR3 is 17 residues long. The CDR3 DNA is TGTGCCATCAGCGAGATAGCGGGAGGGCCCTCGACAGATACGCAGTATTTT. It translates to CAISEIAGGPSTDTQYF.

The chain uses TRBV5-4 and TRBJ1-4, with D perhaps TRBD1 (5 bases). Per germline, CDR1 SGHNT and CDR2 YYREEE (reference sequence). The CDR3 runs to 14 residues. Trimming stripped 2 bases from V and 8 bases from J, with 13 bases between. CDR3 DNA sequence: TGTGCCAGCAGCTTTAAAGGGGCAGGGGAAAAACTGTTTTTT. Amino acids: CASSFKGAGEKLFF.

This clone was counted a few times. This chain connects TRBV20-1 to TRBJ1-1, with unresolved D. The CDR3 consists of 11 residues. V lost 2 bases to trimming and J lost 1 base, with 2 bases between them. The germline V gene has CDR1 DFQATT and CDR2 SNEGSKA (reference sequence). This CDR3 is CSARQNTEAFF. The CDR3 coding sequence is TGCAGTGCTAGACAGAACACTGAAGCTTTCTTT.

This clone was seen more than once but under ten times. The chain is built from TRBV6-5 and TRBJ1-2; 9 positions agree with TRBD1. The germline CDR1 and CDR2 sequences are MNHEY and SVGAGI. This CDR3 has 15 residues. Trimming removed 6 bases from V and 4 bases from J; junction bases left unmatched: 9. CDR3 nucleotides: TGTGCCAGCAGCTCCCGGGGACAGGGTAGCTATGGCTACACCTTC. This translates into CASSSRGQGSYGYTF.

The V and J genes are TRBV28 and TRBJ2-7; D possibly corresponds to TRBD1 (7 bases). The CDR3 has 13 residues. The V gene's germline CDR1 is MDHEN and CDR2 SYDVKM. V was cut by 5 bases and J by 3 bases, with 11 bases left in between. The CDR3 here is CASSAGQNYEQYF. CDR3 in DNA: TGTGCCAGCAGTGCGGGACAGAACTACGAGCAGTACTTC.